A selection of T cell receptor beta chains follows, all from one sample in a study of regulatory T cells in long-lasting Graves disease. One entry per CDR3 protein, called by TCRdb with MiXCR from the multiplex PCR reads. The sample records 700,000 or so distinct CDR3 sequences, around 30% being singletons. The sample in question was peripheral blood mononuclear cells (PBMCs), obtained when the disease was refractory, from a patient treated with antithyroid drugs. The receptor set was obtained from a female donor with Graves disease. The CDR3 runs from the conserved cysteine through the conserved F or W. D genes are given only for firm matches. Not all rows give a size; the values are once, few, many and, for expanded clones, a class.

v_gene: TRBV11-2; j_gene: TRBJ2-7; abundance: NA; d_gene: TRBD1; CDR3aa: CASSFFGTGAPGSYEQYF; CDR3nt: TGTGCCAGCAGCTTCTTTGGGACAGGGGCCCCTGGGAGCTACGAGCAGTACTTC
v_gene: TRBV4-1; j_gene: TRBJ1-1; abundance: NA; d_gene: NA; CDR3aa: CASSHDSTEAFF; CDR3nt: TGCGCCAGCAGCCACGACAGTACTGAAGCTTTCTTT
v_gene: TRBV12-3/TRBV12-4; j_gene: TRBJ2-7; abundance: few; d_gene: NA; CDR3aa: CASTSSRGAYEQYF; CDR3nt: TGTGCCAGCACGTCTTCTAGGGGGGCCTACGAGCAGTACTTC
v_gene: TRBV6-1; j_gene: TRBJ2-1; abundance: NA; d_gene: TRBD2; CDR3aa: CASTGGLAGDYNEQFF; CDR3nt: TGTGCCAGCACCGGGGGACTAGCGGGCGACTACAATGAGCAGTTCTTC
v_gene: TRBV2; j_gene: TRBJ1-6; abundance: NA; d_gene: NA; CDR3aa: CASGGVARWLLHF; CDR3nt: TGTGCCAGCGGGGGTGTGGCCCGTTGGCTCCTCCACTTT
v_gene: TRBV18; j_gene: TRBJ2-5; abundance: few; d_gene: NA; CDR3aa: CASSPGRNQETQYF; CDR3nt: TGTGCCAGCTCACCCGGAAGGAACCAAGAGACCCAGTACTTC
v_gene: TRBV20-1; j_gene: TRBJ1-2; abundance: NA; d_gene: NA; CDR3aa: CSAAPGGRDYGYTF; CDR3nt: TGCAGTGCTGCACCGGGAGGGAGAGACTATGGCTACACCTTC
v_gene: TRBV7-9; j_gene: TRBJ2-7; abundance: NA; d_gene: NA; CDR3aa: CASSLEGPRAYEQYF; CDR3nt: TGTGCCAGCAGCTTAGAAGGGCCCAGGGCCTACGAGCAGTACTTC
v_gene: TRBV10-3; j_gene: TRBJ2-5; abundance: NA; d_gene: NA; CDR3aa: CAISTAGATETQYF; CDR3nt: TGTGCCATCAGTACGGCAGGAGCGACAGAGACCCAGTACTTC
v_gene: TRBV20-1; j_gene: TRBJ2-6; abundance: NA; d_gene: NA; CDR3aa: CSARDVATGANVLTF; CDR3nt: TGCAGTGCTAGAGATGTAGCGACTGGGGCCAACGTCCTGACTTTC
v_gene: TRBV10-3; j_gene: TRBJ2-7; abundance: NA; d_gene: TRBD1; CDR3aa: CAISETGEEQYF; CDR3nt: TGTGCCATCAGTGAAACAGGGGAAGAGCAGTACTTC
v_gene: TRBV14; j_gene: TRBJ1-4; abundance: NA; d_gene: TRBD1; CDR3aa: CASSQLTGGMRKLFF; CDR3nt: TGTGCCAGCAGCCAACTGACAGGGGGCATGAGGAAACTGTTTTTT
v_gene: TRBV27; j_gene: TRBJ1-2; abundance: few; d_gene: TRBD1; CDR3aa: CASSLSPGGNYGYTF; CDR3nt: TGTGCCAGCAGTTTATCCCCAGGGGGGAACTATGGCTACACCTTC
v_gene: TRBV6-5; j_gene: TRBJ1-1; abundance: few; d_gene: NA; CDR3aa: CASSYFRSVKEAFF; CDR3nt: TGTGCCAGCAGTTACTTTCGATCGGTTAAGGAAGCTTTCTTT
v_gene: TRBV2; j_gene: TRBJ1-4; abundance: NA; d_gene: NA; CDR3aa: CASSSEGGTANEKLFF; CDR3nt: TGTGCCAGCAGTTCAGAGGGGGGGACGGCTAATGAAAAACTGTTTTTT
v_gene: TRBV12-3/TRBV12-4; j_gene: TRBJ1-5; abundance: few; d_gene: NA; CDR3aa: CASSLRAGRDQPQHF; CDR3nt: TGTGCCAGCAGTTTAAGGGCAGGGAGGGATCAGCCCCAGCATTTT
v_gene: TRBV6-2/TRBV6-3; j_gene: TRBJ1-5; abundance: few; d_gene: TRBD1; CDR3aa: CASSYSTGSCHF; CDR3nt: TGTGCCAGCAGTTACTCGACAGGGTCGTGTCATTTT
v_gene: TRBV7-3; j_gene: TRBJ1-6; abundance: NA; d_gene: NA; CDR3aa: CASSLRARQIGNSPLHF; CDR3nt: TGTGCCAGCAGCTTACGAGCGAGACAGATTGGGAACTCACCCCTCCACTTT
v_gene: TRBV6-2/TRBV6-3; j_gene: TRBJ2-7; abundance: NA; d_gene: NA; CDR3aa: CDSSYSMGRPIVEQYF; CDR3nt: TGTGACAGCAGTTACTCGATGGGACGTCCAATAGTGGAGCAGTACTTC
v_gene: TRBV28; j_gene: TRBJ2-1; abundance: NA; d_gene: TRBD2; CDR3aa: CASSLTSGRTYNEQFF; CDR3nt: TGTGCCAGCAGTTTGACTAGCGGGAGGACCTACAATGAGCAGTTCTTC
v_gene: TRBV15; j_gene: TRBJ1-2; abundance: NA; d_gene: NA; CDR3aa: CATSRDPSGNYGYTF; CDR3nt: TGTGCCACCAGCAGAGATCCCTCCGGGAACTATGGCTACACCTTC
v_gene: TRBV7-9; j_gene: TRBJ2-7; abundance: NA; d_gene: NA; CDR3aa: CASSFVGVSYEQYF; CDR3nt: TGTGCCAGCAGCTTCGTAGGGGTCTCCTACGAGCAGTACTTC
v_gene: TRBV28; j_gene: TRBJ1-4; abundance: many; d_gene: TRBD1; CDR3aa: CASAGQPNEKLFF; CDR3nt: TGTGCCAGCGCGGGACAGCCGAATGAAAAACTGTTTTTT
v_gene: TRBV6-5; j_gene: TRBJ2-5; abundance: many; d_gene: NA; CDR3aa: CASSYAQETQYF; CDR3nt: TGTGCCAGCAGTTACGCCCAAGAGACCCAGTACTTC
v_gene: TRBV7-9; j_gene: TRBJ2-5; abundance: NA; d_gene: NA; CDR3aa: CASSLAYRQKETQYF; CDR3nt: TGTGCCAGCAGCTTAGCTTACCGGCAGAAAGAGACCCAGTACTTC
v_gene: TRBV5-1; j_gene: TRBJ2-2; abundance: NA; d_gene: TRBD2; CDR3aa: CASSLWSLAGLNTGELFF; CDR3nt: TGCGCCAGCAGCTTGTGGTCCCTAGCGGGGTTGAACACCGGGGAGCTGTTTTTT
v_gene: TRBV24-1; j_gene: TRBJ2-5; abundance: NA; d_gene: NA; CDR3aa: CATSGHNEETQYF; CDR3nt: TGTGCCACCAGTGGACATAACGAAGAGACCCAGTACTTC
v_gene: TRBV6-5; j_gene: TRBJ2-5; abundance: NA; d_gene: NA; CDR3aa: CASSYSMGTQYF; CDR3nt: TGTGCCAGCAGTTACTCGATGGGGACCCAGTACTTC
v_gene: TRBV6-1; j_gene: TRBJ2-2; abundance: few; d_gene: NA; CDR3aa: CASKGTLTGELFF; CDR3nt: TGTGCCAGCAAGGGGACACTCACCGGGGAGCTGTTTTTT
v_gene: TRBV19; j_gene: TRBJ2-7; abundance: few; d_gene: TRBD2; CDR3aa: CASSPAGGETYEQYF; CDR3nt: TGTGCCAGTAGTCCAGCGGGAGGGGAAACCTACGAGCAGTACTTC
v_gene: TRBV7-9; j_gene: TRBJ1-1; abundance: NA; d_gene: NA; CDR3aa: CASSLVGQPNTEAFF; CDR3nt: TGTGCCAGCAGCTTAGTGGGTCAGCCGAACACTGAAGCTTTCTTT
v_gene: TRBV5-1; j_gene: TRBJ1-2; abundance: NA; d_gene: TRBD1; CDR3aa: CASSPTRDRSYYGYTF; CDR3nt: TGCGCCAGCAGTCCAACCCGGGACAGGAGCTACTATGGCTACACCTTC
v_gene: TRBV5-1; j_gene: TRBJ2-7; abundance: many; d_gene: NA; CDR3aa: CASSLAQGMYEQYF; CDR3nt: TGCGCCAGCAGCTTGGCCCAGGGAATGTACGAGCAGTACTTC
v_gene: TRBV6-1; j_gene: TRBJ1-4; abundance: few; d_gene: NA; CDR3aa: CASRENPGPSGKLFF; CDR3nt: TGTGCCAGCAGGGAAAATCCAGGGCCCTCGGGGAAACTGTTTTTT
v_gene: TRBV29-1; j_gene: TRBJ1-1; abundance: NA; d_gene: NA; CDR3aa: CSVEGYTEAFF; CDR3nt: TGCAGCGTTGAGGGGTACACTGAAGCTTTCTTT
v_gene: TRBV2; j_gene: TRBJ2-7; abundance: many; d_gene: NA; CDR3aa: CASGSDEQYF; CDR3nt: TGTGCCAGCGGGAGCGACGAGCAGTACTTC
v_gene: TRBV29-1; j_gene: TRBJ1-1; abundance: few; d_gene: NA; CDR3aa: CSAEENTEAFF; CDR3nt: TGCAGCGCTGAGGAGAACACTGAAGCTTTCTTT
v_gene: TRBV20-1; j_gene: TRBJ1-2; abundance: few; d_gene: NA; CDR3aa: CSARDAVRDYGYTF; CDR3nt: TGCAGTGCTAGAGACGCGGTCAGGGATTATGGCTACACCTTC
v_gene: TRBV5-1; j_gene: TRBJ2-7; abundance: NA; d_gene: TRBD1; CDR3aa: CASSPGQGLVEQYF; CDR3nt: TGCGCCAGCAGCCCCGGACAGGGTCTAGTCGAGCAGTACTTC
v_gene: TRBV12-3/TRBV12-4; j_gene: TRBJ1-4; abundance: many; d_gene: NA; CDR3aa: CASSRDGRVNEKLFF; CDR3nt: TGTGCCAGCAGCAGGGACGGCCGGGTTAATGAAAAACTGTTTTTT
v_gene: TRBV28; j_gene: TRBJ1-1; abundance: few; d_gene: NA; CDR3aa: CASSFLPPGVLKGNTEAFF; CDR3nt: TGTGCCAGCAGTTTTCTCCCCCCTGGCGTCCTTAAGGGGAACACTGAAGCTTTCTTT
v_gene: TRBV5-1; j_gene: TRBJ1-5; abundance: NA; d_gene: NA; CDR3aa: CASSLAGLSGGQPQHF; CDR3nt: TGCGCCAGCAGCTTGGCAGGACTCTCGGGGGGACAGCCCCAGCATTTT
v_gene: TRBV11-2; j_gene: TRBJ2-7; abundance: many; d_gene: NA; CDR3aa: CASSLVGFSYEQYF; CDR3nt: TGTGCCAGCAGCTTAGTGGGTTTTTCCTACGAGCAGTACTTC
v_gene: TRBV3-1; j_gene: TRBJ1-2; abundance: NA; d_gene: NA; CDR3aa: CASSQGPPGGIYGYTF; CDR3nt: TGTGCCAGCAGCCAAGGTCCCCCGGGGGGGATCTATGGCTACACCTTC
v_gene: TRBV19; j_gene: TRBJ1-1; abundance: NA; d_gene: NA; CDR3aa: CASSIGKRNTEAFF; CDR3nt: TGTGCCAGTAGTATCGGAAAGAGGAACACTGAAGCTTTCTTT
v_gene: TRBV30; j_gene: TRBJ1-6; abundance: NA; d_gene: TRBD1; CDR3aa: CAWSRTLPGQSDSPLHF; CDR3nt: TGTGCCTGGAGCCGAACCTTGCCGGGACAGAGCGATTCACCCCTCCACTTT
v_gene: TRBV28; j_gene: TRBJ1-6; abundance: few; d_gene: NA; CDR3aa: CASSFTLQSGRSPLHF; CDR3nt: TGTGCCAGCAGTTTTACGCTTCAATCGGGGCGCTCACCCCTCCACTTT
v_gene: TRBV10-1; j_gene: TRBJ1-1; abundance: few; d_gene: NA; CDR3aa: CASSEAGFPNTEAFF; CDR3nt: TGCGCCAGCAGTGAGGCCGGGTTCCCGAACACTGAAGCTTTCTTT
v_gene: TRBV6-1; j_gene: TRBJ2-2; abundance: NA; d_gene: NA; CDR3aa: CASSWTLHTGELFF; CDR3nt: TGTGCCAGCAGCTGGACACTCCACACCGGGGAGCTGTTTTTT
v_gene: TRBV7-3; j_gene: TRBJ1-1; abundance: few; d_gene: NA; CDR3aa: CASSPTQGARGEAFF; CDR3nt: TGTGCCAGCAGCCCTACTCAAGGGGCGCGGGGTGAAGCTTTCTTT
v_gene: TRBV5-1; j_gene: TRBJ1-1; abundance: many; d_gene: NA; CDR3aa: CASSLRTNTEAFF; CDR3nt: TGCGCCAGCAGCTTGAGGACAAACACTGAAGCTTTCTTT
v_gene: TRBV10-3; j_gene: TRBJ1-1; abundance: NA; d_gene: NA; CDR3aa: CAISESTMNTEAFF; CDR3nt: TGTGCCATCAGTGAGTCGACTATGAACACTGAAGCTTTCTTT
v_gene: TRBV7-3; j_gene: TRBJ2-3; abundance: NA; d_gene: NA; CDR3aa: CASSASIVNTQYF; CDR3nt: TGTGCCAGCAGCGCCTCGATTGTAAATACGCAGTATTTT
v_gene: TRBV6-1; j_gene: TRBJ1-3; abundance: NA; d_gene: NA; CDR3aa: CASSLRGPGNTIYF; CDR3nt: TGTGCCAGCAGCCTCAGGGGCCCTGGAAACACCATATATTTT